These T cell receptor beta chains were read from a single sample in a study of T cell changes during pregnancy in multiple sclerosis. Some clones are missing from TCRdb's copy, which holds only in-frame ones; the method was immunoSEQ multiplex PCR. The sample lists about 11,000 clones, about 94% seen once, with around 0.28% in the top ten. Sequences were derived from CD4+ T cells from peripheral blood mononuclear cells, sampled before pregnancy. These receptors all stem from a female donor with multiple sclerosis, enrolled in a pregnancy study. Both conserved end residues are part of each CDR3. The order of the fields is clone size, D gene, J gene, V gene, CDR3 protein, CDR3 DNA. A D gene is named only where the DNA matches it firmly. A row's size may be missing; if present it is once, few, many or a size class.

clone size: .; D gene: .; J gene: TRBJ2-5; V gene: TRBV7-3; CDR3 protein: CASSRGYQETQYF; CDR3 DNA: TGTGCCAGCAGCAGGGGGTACCAAGAGACCCAGTACTTC
clone size: .; D gene: .; J gene: TRBJ2-3; V gene: TRBV6-4; CDR3 protein: CASSEHGTQYF; CDR3 DNA: TGTGCCAGCAGTGAGCACGGTACGCAGTATTTT
clone size: .; D gene: .; J gene: TRBJ2-2; V gene: TRBV6-1; CDR3 protein: CASYKGQSPVEELFF; CDR3 DNA: TGTGCCAGTTACAAAGGACAGAGCCCCGTGGAGGAGCTGTTTTTT
clone size: .; D gene: .; J gene: TRBJ2-3; V gene: TRBV11-3; CDR3 protein: CASSLDRGTDTQYF; CDR3 DNA: TGTGCCAGCAGCTTAGATCGGGGCACAGATACGCAGTATTTT
clone size: .; D gene: .; J gene: TRBJ1-3; V gene: TRBV14; CDR3 protein: CASSLRQASGNTIYF; CDR3 DNA: TGTGCCAGCAGCCTTCGACAGGCCTCTGGAAACACCATATATTTT
clone size: .; D gene: TRBD1; J gene: TRBJ2-5; V gene: TRBV11-3; CDR3 protein: CASSLGQGGAETQYF; CDR3 DNA: TGTGCCAGCAGCTTAGGACAGGGGGGCGCAGAGACCCAGTACTTC
clone size: .; D gene: .; J gene: TRBJ2-2; V gene: TRBV18; CDR3 protein: CASSPPVDSGELFF; CDR3 DNA: TGTGCCAGCTCACCACCGGTAGATTCCGGGGAGCTGTTTTTT
clone size: .; D gene: .; J gene: TRBJ1-2; V gene: TRBV2; CDR3 protein: CAGSETGGYTF; CDR3 DNA: TGTGCCGGCAGTGAAACGGGTGGCTACACCTTC
clone size: few; D gene: .; J gene: TRBJ1-2; V gene: TRBV15; CDR3 protein: CAASETGSYGYTF; CDR3 DNA: TGTGCCGCATCGGAAACAGGGAGCTATGGCTACACCTTC
clone size: .; D gene: .; J gene: TRBJ2-2; V gene: TRBV5-8; CDR3 protein: CASSLTGINTGELFF; CDR3 DNA: TGTGCCAGCAGTCTCACGGGGATTAACACCGGGGAGCTGTTTTTT
clone size: .; D gene: TRBD2; J gene: TRBJ2-1; V gene: TRBV7-6; CDR3 protein: CASSPSGGKYNEQFF; CDR3 DNA: TGTGCCAGCAGCCCTAGCGGGGGGAAGTACAATGAGCAGTTCTTC